These 28 T cell receptor beta chains originate from one sample sequenced in a study of circulating and synovial CD4+ cells in juvenile arthritis. Sequencing used immunoSEQ multiplex PCR; TCRdb keeps in-frame clones, though not all of them. Of tens of thousands of clones detected, around 95% appear once; the ten largest clones hold 0.15% to 0.2%. Sequences were obtained from CD4+ T cells from blood. The receptors were sampled from a human donor with juvenile idiopathic arthritis.

The chain recombines TRBV18 with TRBJ2-6; 8 bases fit TRBD1. This CDR3 has 15 amino acids. Germline-derived CDR1 and CDR2 are KGHSH and LQKENI. Trimming at V came to 4 bases and at J to 4 bases, leaving 3 bases not matched to a gene. CDR3 loop: CASSLTGDGANVLTF. CDR3 coding DNA: TGTGCCAGCTCACTGACAGGGGACGGGGCCAACGTCCTGACTTTC.

The genes are TRBV2 and TRBJ2-3; 10 positions match TRBD2. The CDR3 has 16 residues. The V gene's germline CDR1 is SNHLY and CDR2 FYNNEI. Losses at the gene ends were 1 base for V and 3 bases for J; bases not matched to a gene: 4. CDR3 in DNA: TGTGCCAGCAGTGAAGGGCTAGCGGGAGAAACAGATACGCAGTATTTT. Encoded protein: CASSEGLAGETDTQYF.

This rearrangement joins TRBV29-1 to TRBJ2-1, with 10 bases identical to TRBD1. Germline V CDR1 and CDR2: SQVTM, ANQGSEA. The CDR3 covers 16 residues. The ends lost 7 bases at V and 7 bases at J; junction bases unmatched: 16. The CDR3 sequence is CSATDSGTGVANEQFF. The CDR3 nucleotides read TGCAGCGCGACAGACTCCGGGACAGGGGTTGCTAATGAGCAGTTCTTC.

The chain combines TRBV18 with TRBJ2-7; weak D call: TRBD2 (5 bases). The CDR3 sequence is 14 residues long. CDR1 is KGHSH and CDR2 is LQKENI in the germline V gene. V dropped 4 bases and J dropped 0 bases, with 10 bases sitting between them. The CDR3 bases are TGTGCCAGCTCACAGGACTCGAGCTCCTACGAGCAGTACTTC. Translation: CASSQDSSSYEQYF.

The rearrangement joins TRBV30 to TRBJ2-1; unclear D gene. This CDR3 has 12 residues. Looked up from germline, CDR1 is GTSNPN and CDR2 is SVGIG (reference sequence). The V gene lost 1 base and the J gene lost 9 bases, with 10 bases spanning the gap. The CDR3 coding sequence is TGTGCCTGGAGTGCTCAGAGGAGTGAGCAGTTCTTC. This encodes CAWSAQRSEQFF.

The chain employs TRBV10-3 and TRBJ1-5; D is unclear. CDR1 is ENHRY and CDR2 is SYGVKD in the germline V gene. This CDR3 spans 13 amino acids. Trimming took off 0 bases at V and 11 bases at J, with 11 bases between the two ends. The CDR3 bases are TGTGCCATCAGTGAGTCTGGCGAGGAGTCCCAGCATTTT. Translating gives CAISESGEESQHF.

The chain recombines TRBV5-1 with TRBJ2-5; weak D call: TRBD1 (5 bases). The V and J ends lost 2 bases and 2 bases respectively, with 10 bases between them. The germline V gene encodes CDR1 SGHRS and CDR2 YFSETQ. CDR3 length equals 14 residues. The CDR3 DNA is TGCGCCAGCAGCTTAGGACAAATACAAGAGACCCAGTACTTC. It translates to CASSLGQIQETQYF.

This clone was counted a single time. Other nucleotide sequences in the sample specify the same CDR3. The V call is TRBV10-3, the J call TRBJ1-2; D uncertain. The V gene's germline CDR1 is ENHRY and CDR2 SYGVKD. This CDR3 is 13 amino acids long. V lost 6 bases and J 6 bases, leaving 14 bases between the germline ends. In DNA, the CDR3 is TGTGCCATCAGCGACCCTCTAGAGGATGGCTACACCTTC. It translates to CAISDPLEDGYTF.

The chain is built from TRBV9 and TRBJ2-7; 9 positions match TRBD2. The CDR3 extends over 15 amino acids. Losses at the gene ends were 0 bases for V and 4 bases for J; bases not matched to a gene: 5. Germline V gene lookup returns CDR1 SGDLS and CDR2 YYNGEE. The CDR3, as DNA: TGTGCCAGCAGCGTAGGGCGGGGGGGTGTTTACGAGCAGTACTTC. Protein sequence: CASSVGRGGVYEQYF. The complete variable domain, with remaining parts taken from reference TRBV9 and TRBJ2-7, reads DSGVTQTPKHLITATGQRVTLRCSPRSGDLSVYWYQQSLDQGLQFLIQYYNGEERAKGNILERFSAQQFPDLHSELNLSSLELGDSALYFCASSVGRGGVYEQYFGPGTRLTVT.

The chain has TRBV18 and TRBJ2-2; the match to TRBD2 covers 9 bases. V was pared by 0 bases and J by 5 bases, with 1 base of the junction left unmatched. Germline CDR1 KGHSH, CDR2 LQKENI. The CDR3 is 15 amino acids. The CDR3 DNA sequence: TGTGCCAGCTCACCACCGCGGGGGGGGACCGGGGAGCTGTTTTTT. As protein: CASSPPRGGTGELFF.

The chain recombines TRBV5-1 with TRBJ2-7, with 8 bases identical to TRBD2. V shed 0 bases, J shed 9 bases, and the junction held 17 bases outside the gene matches. The length of the CDR3 is 17 residues. The germline CDR1 and CDR2 sequences are SGHRS and YFSETQ. CDR3 bases: TGCGCCAGCAGCTTGGGCGAAAGCCGGGACCGTCGGGGGGGGCAGTACTTC. Translated: CASSLGESRDRRGGQYF.

The V and J genes are TRBV11-2 and TRBJ2-2; no definite D call. V was pared by 5 bases and J by 6 bases, with 13 bases between. CDR3 length: 14 residues. Germline V CDR1 and CDR2: SGHAT, FQNNGV. This CDR3 reads CASSPTRRAGELFF. The CDR3 region has the DNA TGTGCCAGCAGCCCTACCCGCCGGGCCGGGGAGCTGTTTTTT.

The count of this clone is one. The chain couples TRBV19 to TRBJ2-1; 14 bases align to TRBD2. CDR3 length equals 20 residues. The J segment lost 0 bases and the V segment lost 4 bases, leaving 11 bases of the junction unmatched. CDR1 and CDR2 (germline): LNHDA, SQIVND (reference sequence). The DNA of the CDR3 is TGTGCCAGTAGTAGACGAACCGGGACTAGCGGGGGACACTCCTACAATGAGCAGTTCTTC. Its protein is CASSRRTGTSGGHSYNEQFF. Full variable domain (remainder filled in from reference TRBV19 and TRBJ2-1): DGGITQSPKYLFRKEGQNVTLSCEQNLNHDAMYWYRQDPGQGLRLIYYSQIVNDFQKGDIAEGYSVSREKKESFPLTVTSAQKNPTAFYLCASSRRTGTSGGHSYNEQFFGPGTRLTVL.

The J gene is TRBJ1-1, the V gene TRBV5-1; 7 bases align to TRBD1. V shed 7 bases, J shed 3 bases, and the junction held 12 bases outside the gene matches. This CDR3 contains 15 residues. Germline V CDR1 and CDR2: SGHRS, YFSETQ. The chain's CDR3 is CASFPQGGRDTEAFF. Here the CDR3 DNA reads TGCGCCAGCTTCCCTCAGGGGGGTAGGGACACTGAAGCTTTCTTT.

This chain connects TRBV28 to TRBJ2-7, with 9 bases aligning to TRBD2. Germline V lookup: CDR1 MDHEN, CDR2 SYDVKM. J gave up 4 bases and V 8 bases, and 6 bases lay outside the gene matches. The CDR3 runs to 13 residues. CDR3 nucleotide sequence: TGTGCCAGCGAGGCGGGAGGGCTTTACGAGCAGTACTTC. It encodes CASEAGGLYEQYF.

The chain couples TRBV30 to TRBJ1-1; no reliable D call. The CDR3 totals 14 residues. Germline CDR1 is GTSNPN and CDR2 is SVGIG (reference sequence). The ends were cut back, 0 bases at V and 6 bases at J, with 14 bases in the middle. CDR3 loop: CAWSVNRRSPEAFF. DNA for the CDR3: TGTGCCTGGAGTGTTAACAGAAGAAGTCCTGAAGCTTTCTTT. Full variable domain (outside the CDR3, taken from reference TRBV30 and TRBJ1-1): SQTIHQWPATLVQPVGSPLSLECTVEGTSNPNLYWYRQAAGRGLQLLFYSVGIGQISSEVPQNLSASRPQDRQFILSSKKLLLSDSGFYLCAWSVNRRSPEAFFGQGTRLTVV.

V and J are TRBV18 and TRBJ1-2, with 8 bases lining up with TRBD1. The V segment lost 3 bases and the J segment 8 bases; nucleotides outside the gene matches: 8. Germline lookup yields CDR1 KGHSH and CDR2 LQKENI. This CDR3 has 14 residues. CDR3 bases: TGTGCCAGCTCACCTTCAGGGGGCCCTTTCGGCTACACCTTC. It translates to CASSPSGGPFGYTF.

Only one count was recorded for this clone. J is TRBJ2-1 and V is TRBV9; possible D gene TRBD2, 6 bases. The CDR3 length is 15 residues. Trimming stripped 4 bases from V and 0 bases from J, with 11 bases between. Germline V gene lookup returns CDR1 SGDLS and CDR2 YYNGEE. In nucleotides, the CDR3 is TGTGCCAGCAGCCCACTGGAGGGCTCCTACAATGAGCAGTTCTTC. As protein: CASSPLEGSYNEQFF.

The rearrangement links TRBV6-5 to TRBJ1-5, with 7 bases lining up with TRBD1. Germline lookup yields CDR1 MNHEY and CDR2 SVGAGI. The J segment lost 3 bases and the V segment lost 6 bases, leaving 5 bases of the junction unmatched. This CDR3 has 14 residues. The CDR3 DNA follows: TGTGCCAGCAGACTCGACAGGGACAATCAGCCCCAGCATTTT. Encoded protein: CASRLDRDNQPQHF.

The CDR3 protein is CASSPKLVTSYGYTF. CDR3 DNA sequence: TGTGCCAGCAGCCCAAAACTAGTCACTTCATATGGCTACACCTTC. The chain has TRBV21-1 and TRBJ1-2. TRBV21-1 is recorded as a pseudogene. This CDR3 has 15 amino acids.

This clone is a singleton in its sample. This chain joins TRBV7-9 and TRBJ1-1; TRBD1 is a possible D gene (5 bases). This CDR3 has 13 residues. Germline V CDR1 and CDR2: SEHNR, FQNEAQ (reference sequence). The V gene lost 1 base and the J gene lost 6 bases, with 9 bases spanning the gap. The CDR3 coding sequence is TGTGCCAGCAGCTTAGGCCAGGGCTCTGAAGCTTTCTTT. Translated, it gives CASSLGQGSEAFF.

The chain carries TRBV19 and TRBJ2-4, with TRBD2 identical over 16 bases. CDR1 and CDR2 (germline): LNHDA, SQIVND (reference sequence). Unmatched junction bases numbered 6, after V lost 6 bases and J lost 7 bases. The CDR3 length is 16 residues. The DNA of the CDR3 is TGTGCCAGTAGCCGGGGGACTAGCGGGGGGGTGAACATTCAGTACTTC. Translation: CASSRGTSGGVNIQYF.

V and J are TRBV7-2 and TRBJ2-3, with 9 positions matching TRBD2. The CDR3 spans 17 residues. Looked up from germline, CDR1 is SGHTA and CDR2 is FQGNSA. V dropped 0 bases and J dropped 3; count of bases not matched to a gene: 7. The CDR3 sequence is CASSLASGRGGTDTQYF. CDR3 DNA: TGTGCCAGCAGCTTAGCCTCCGGGCGGGGGGGGACAGATACGCAGTATTTT.

The chain recombines TRBV28 with TRBJ2-7; no definite D call. V lost 6 bases and J 1 base, leaving 7 bases between the germline ends. CDR1 MDHEN and CDR2 SYDVKM come from the germline V gene. The CDR3 runs to 12 residues. The CDR3 DNA is TGTGCCAGCAGGGTCGGGTCCTACGAGCAGTACTTC. Its translation: CASRVGSYEQYF.

The chain links TRBV29-1 to TRBJ1-1, with D maybe TRBD1 (5 bases). Germline lookup yields CDR1 SQVTM and CDR2 ANQGSEA. The CDR3 has 11 amino acids. V gave up 6 bases and J gave up 4 bases, with 9 bases separating them. For the CDR3, the DNA is TGCAGCGTAGCAAGGGGCACTGAAGCTTTCTTT. It is translated as CSVARGTEAFF.

The chain has TRBV7-3 and TRBJ2-5; 8 positions agree with TRBD2. Germline V gene data show CDR1 as SGHTA and CDR2 as FQGTGA. V shed 5 bases, J shed 2 bases, and the junction held 4 bases outside the gene matches. The CDR3 extends over 14 amino acids. CDR3 sequence reads: CASSPGGAQETQYF. Written as DNA, the CDR3 is TGTGCCAGCAGCCCCGGGGGGGCTCAAGAGACCCAGTACTTC. Filled out from reference TRBV7-3 and TRBJ2-5, the complete variable domain reads GAGVSQTPSNKVTEKGKYVELRCDPISGHTALYWYRQSLGQGPEFLIYFQGTGAADDSGLPNDRFFAVRPEGSVSTLKIQRTERGDSAVYLCASSPGGAQETQYFGPGTRLLVL.

V gene TRBV2 combines with J gene TRBJ2-2, with D perhaps matching TRBD2 (5 bases). The germline V gene encodes CDR1 SNHLY and CDR2 FYNNEI. V dropped 3 bases and J dropped 0 bases, with 8 bases sitting between them. The CDR3 is 15 amino acids. The CDR3 here is CASSEFGANTGELFF. CDR3 DNA sequence: TGTGCCAGCAGTGAGTTCGGGGCGAACACCGGGGAGCTGTTTTTT.

The J gene is TRBJ2-3, the V gene TRBV19; 10 bases map to TRBD2. Trimming at V came to 7 bases and at J to 4 bases, leaving 11 bases not matched to a gene. There are 16 residues in the CDR3. CDR1 is LNHDA, CDR2 SQIVND, per germline (reference sequence). The CDR3 DNA sequence: TGTGCCAGTAAAGGGCCGAGCGGGGGGGCCGCAGATACGCAGTATTTT. Its protein is CASKGPSGGAADTQYF. The full variable domain, its missing parts supplied by reference TRBV19 and TRBJ2-3, is DGGITQSPKYLFRKEGQNVTLSCEQNLNHDAMYWYRQDPGQGLRLIYYSQIVNDFQKGDIAEGYSVSREKKESFPLTVTSAQKNPTAFYLCASKGPSGGAADTQYFGPGTRLTVL.